This T cell receptor beta chain was obtained from a study of immune cell composition in non-small cell lung cancer. Using immunoSEQ multiplex PCR, the repertoire was profiled, and TCRdb retains in-frame clones only, with some absent. The sample gives a few thousand clones, 60% to 80% of which show up once; 25% to 30% is in the top ten. Normal lung was sampled as far from the tumour as possible, at least 3 cm. Turning to this clone: Its antigen is unknown.

Germline loops: CDR1 MDHEN, CDR2 SYDVKM. Trimming removed 8 bases from V and 1 base from J, with 11 bases in between. This CDR3 comprises 13 residues. Study-wide results and limits: Smoking pack-years did not significantly correlate with tumour TCR-beta clonality.

This sequence originates from a human donor with non-small cell lung cancer. Sequencing was performed on non-adjacent lung tissue. This chain joins TRBV28 and TRBJ1-1; tentative D call: TRBD1 (6 bases). For the CDR3, the DNA is TGTGCCAGCTGGACAGTGCGGAACACTGAAGCTTTCTTT. It translates to CASWTVRNTEAFF.